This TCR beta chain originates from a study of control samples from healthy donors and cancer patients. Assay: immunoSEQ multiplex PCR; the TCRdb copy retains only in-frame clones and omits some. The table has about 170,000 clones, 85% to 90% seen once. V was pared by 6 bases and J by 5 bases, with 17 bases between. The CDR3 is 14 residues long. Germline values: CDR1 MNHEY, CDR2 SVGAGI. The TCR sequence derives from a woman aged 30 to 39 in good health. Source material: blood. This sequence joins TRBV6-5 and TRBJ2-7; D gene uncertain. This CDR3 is CASSVSQRTDEQYF. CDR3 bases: TGTGCCAGCAGCGTGTCACAAAGAACGGACGAGCAGTACTTC.